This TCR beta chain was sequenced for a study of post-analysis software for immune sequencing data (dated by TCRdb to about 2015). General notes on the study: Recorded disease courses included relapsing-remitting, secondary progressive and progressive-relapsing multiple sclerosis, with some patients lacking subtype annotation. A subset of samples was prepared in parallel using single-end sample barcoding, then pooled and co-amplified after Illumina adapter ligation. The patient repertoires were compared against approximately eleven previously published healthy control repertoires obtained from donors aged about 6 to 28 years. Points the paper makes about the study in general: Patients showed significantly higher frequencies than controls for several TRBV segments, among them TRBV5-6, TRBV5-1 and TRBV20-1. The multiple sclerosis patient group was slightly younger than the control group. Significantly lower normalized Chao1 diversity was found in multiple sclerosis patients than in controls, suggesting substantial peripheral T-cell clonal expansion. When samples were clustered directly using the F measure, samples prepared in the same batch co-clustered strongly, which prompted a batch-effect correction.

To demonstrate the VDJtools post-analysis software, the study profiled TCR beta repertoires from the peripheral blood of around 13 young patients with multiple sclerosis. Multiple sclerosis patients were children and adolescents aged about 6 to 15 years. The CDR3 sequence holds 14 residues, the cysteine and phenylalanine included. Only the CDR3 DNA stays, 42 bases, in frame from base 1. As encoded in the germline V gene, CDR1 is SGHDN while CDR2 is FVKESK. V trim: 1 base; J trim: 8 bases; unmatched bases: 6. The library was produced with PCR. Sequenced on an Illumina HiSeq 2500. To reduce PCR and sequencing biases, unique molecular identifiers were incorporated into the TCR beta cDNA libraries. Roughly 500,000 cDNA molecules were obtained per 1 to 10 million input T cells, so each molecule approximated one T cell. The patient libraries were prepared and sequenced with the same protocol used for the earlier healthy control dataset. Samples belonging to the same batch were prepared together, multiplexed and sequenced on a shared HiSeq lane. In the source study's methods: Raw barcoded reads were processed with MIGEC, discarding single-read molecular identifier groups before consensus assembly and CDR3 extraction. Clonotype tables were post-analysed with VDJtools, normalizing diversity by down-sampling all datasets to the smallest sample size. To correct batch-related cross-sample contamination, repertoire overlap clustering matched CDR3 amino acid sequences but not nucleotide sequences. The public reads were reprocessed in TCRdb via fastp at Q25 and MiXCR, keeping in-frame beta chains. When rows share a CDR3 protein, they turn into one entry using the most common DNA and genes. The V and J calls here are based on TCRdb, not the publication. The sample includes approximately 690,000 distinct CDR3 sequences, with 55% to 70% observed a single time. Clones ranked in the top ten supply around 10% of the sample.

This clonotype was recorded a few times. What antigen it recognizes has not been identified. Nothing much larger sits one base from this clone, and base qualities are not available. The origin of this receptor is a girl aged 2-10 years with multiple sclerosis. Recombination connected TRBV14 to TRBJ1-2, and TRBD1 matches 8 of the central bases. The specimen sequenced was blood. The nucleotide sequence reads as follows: TGTGCCAGCAGCCAAGGGACAGGGCGTGGAGGCTACACCTTC. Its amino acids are CASSQGTGRGGYTF.